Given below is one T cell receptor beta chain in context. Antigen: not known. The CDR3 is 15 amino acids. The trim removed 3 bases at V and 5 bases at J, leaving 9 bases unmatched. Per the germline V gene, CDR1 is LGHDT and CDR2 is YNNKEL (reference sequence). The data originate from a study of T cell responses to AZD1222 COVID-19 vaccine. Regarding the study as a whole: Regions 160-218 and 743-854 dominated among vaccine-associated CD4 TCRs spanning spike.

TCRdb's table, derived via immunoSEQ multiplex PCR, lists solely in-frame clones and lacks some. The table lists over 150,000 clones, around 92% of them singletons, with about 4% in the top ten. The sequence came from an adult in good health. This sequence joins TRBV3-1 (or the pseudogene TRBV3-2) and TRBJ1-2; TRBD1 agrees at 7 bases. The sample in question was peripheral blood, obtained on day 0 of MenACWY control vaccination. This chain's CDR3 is CASSQGQSGTYGYTF. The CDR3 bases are TGTGCCAGCAGCCAGGGACAGTCGGGTACTTATGGCTACACCTTC.